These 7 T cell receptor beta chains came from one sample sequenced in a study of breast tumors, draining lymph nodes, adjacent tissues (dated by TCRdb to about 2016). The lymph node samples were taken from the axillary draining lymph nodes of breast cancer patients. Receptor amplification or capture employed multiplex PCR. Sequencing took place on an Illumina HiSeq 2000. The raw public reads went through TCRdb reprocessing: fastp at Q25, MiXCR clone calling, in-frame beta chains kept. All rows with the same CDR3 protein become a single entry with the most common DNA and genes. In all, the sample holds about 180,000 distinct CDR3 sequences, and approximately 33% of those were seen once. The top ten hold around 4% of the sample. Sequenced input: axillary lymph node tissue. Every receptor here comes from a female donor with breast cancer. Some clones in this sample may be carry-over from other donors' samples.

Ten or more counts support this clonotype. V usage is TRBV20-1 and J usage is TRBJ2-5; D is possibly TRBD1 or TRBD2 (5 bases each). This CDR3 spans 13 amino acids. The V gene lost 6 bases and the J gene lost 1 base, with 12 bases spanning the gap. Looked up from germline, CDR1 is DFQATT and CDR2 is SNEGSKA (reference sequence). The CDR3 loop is CSAGPVPQETQYF. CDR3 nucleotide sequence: TGCAGTGCGGGACCAGTCCCCCAAGAGACCCAGTACTTC.

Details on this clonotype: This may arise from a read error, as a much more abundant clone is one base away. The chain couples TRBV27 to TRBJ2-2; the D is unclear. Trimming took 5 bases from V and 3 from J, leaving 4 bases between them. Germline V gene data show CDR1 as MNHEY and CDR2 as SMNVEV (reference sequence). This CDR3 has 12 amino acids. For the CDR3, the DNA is TGTGCCAGCAGTCCCCACACCGGGGAGCTGTTTTTT. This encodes CASSPHTGELFF.

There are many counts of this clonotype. CDR3 nucleotides: TGTGCCAGCAGCTACAGGGGGTCTGCTAATTCACCCCTCCACTTT. The encoded protein is CASSYRGSANSPLHF. The chain joins TRBV7-3 to TRBJ1-6; 8 bases fit TRBD1. The J segment lost 6 bases and the V segment lost 4 bases, leaving 5 bases of the junction unmatched. The CDR3 sequence is 15 residues long. The germline gives CDR1 SGHTA, CDR2 FQGTGA. Full variable domain (outside the CDR3, taken from reference TRBV7-3 and TRBJ1-6): GAGVSQTPSNKVTEKGKYVELRCDPISGHTALYWYRQSLGQGPEFLIYFQGTGAADDSGLPNDRFFAVRPEGSVSTLKIQRTERGDSAVYLCASSYRGSANSPLHFGNGTRLTVT.

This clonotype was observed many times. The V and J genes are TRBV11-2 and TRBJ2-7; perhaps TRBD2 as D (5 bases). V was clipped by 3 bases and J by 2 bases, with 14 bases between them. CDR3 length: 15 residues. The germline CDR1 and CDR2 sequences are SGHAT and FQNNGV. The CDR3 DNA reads TGTGCCAGCAGCTTGTATCCGGGATCAGCCTACGAGCAGTACTTC. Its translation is CASSLYPGSAYEQYF.

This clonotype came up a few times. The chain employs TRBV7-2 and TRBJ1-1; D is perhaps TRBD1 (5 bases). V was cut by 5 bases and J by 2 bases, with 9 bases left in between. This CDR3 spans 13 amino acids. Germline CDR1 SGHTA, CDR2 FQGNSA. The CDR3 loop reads CASSVRVNTEAFF. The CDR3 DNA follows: TGTGCCAGCAGCGTCAGGGTTAACACTGAAGCTTTCTTT.

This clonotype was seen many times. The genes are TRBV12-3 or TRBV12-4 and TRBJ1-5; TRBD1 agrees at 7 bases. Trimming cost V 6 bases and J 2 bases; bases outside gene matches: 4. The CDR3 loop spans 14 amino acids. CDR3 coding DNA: TGTGCCAGCAGACCCACAGGGGGCAATCAGCCCCAGCATTTT. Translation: CASRPTGGNQPQHF.

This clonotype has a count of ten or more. CDR3 DNA sequence: TGTGCCAGCAGCTTCTTGGGGAAGGCGCAGTTCTTC. This translates into CASSFLGKAQFF. The chain has TRBV7-9 and TRBJ2-1, with unresolved D. The CDR3 is made up of 12 amino acids. V was clipped by 3 bases and J by 12 bases, with 12 bases between them. The germline V gene has CDR1 SEHNR and CDR2 FQNEAQ (reference sequence).